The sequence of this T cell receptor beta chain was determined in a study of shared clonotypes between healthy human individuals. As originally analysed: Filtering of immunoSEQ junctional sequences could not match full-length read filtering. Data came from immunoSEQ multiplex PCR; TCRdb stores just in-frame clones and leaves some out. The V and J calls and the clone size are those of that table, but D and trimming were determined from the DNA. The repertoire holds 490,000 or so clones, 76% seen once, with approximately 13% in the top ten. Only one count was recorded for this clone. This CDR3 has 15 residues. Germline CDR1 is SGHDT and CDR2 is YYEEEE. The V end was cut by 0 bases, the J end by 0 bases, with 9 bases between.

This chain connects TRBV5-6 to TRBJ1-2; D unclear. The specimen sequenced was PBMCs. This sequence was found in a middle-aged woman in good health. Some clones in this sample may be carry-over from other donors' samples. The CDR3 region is CASSLGPAANYGYTF. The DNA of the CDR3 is TGTGCCAGCAGCTTGGGTCCAGCCGCTAACTATGGCTACACCTTC.